What follows are 20 T cell receptor beta chains derived from one specimen sequenced in a study of T cell responses to AZD1222 COVID-19 vaccine. The protocol was immunoSEQ multiplex PCR, while the TCRdb copy is restricted to in-frame clones and leaves out a portion. This table holds approximately 190,000 clones, more than 75% found once. The sample was peripheral blood, taken on day 0 of AZD1222 vaccination. Receptors originate from an adult in good health.

The chain joins TRBV7-2 to TRBJ1-2, with D uncertain. CDR1 is SGHTA and CDR2 is FQGNSA in the germline V gene. The CDR3 loop spans 14 amino acids. V lost 1 base to trimming and J lost 4 bases, with 10 bases between them. This CDR3 is CASSLDISLYGYTF. In DNA form, the CDR3 reads TGTGCCAGCAGCTTAGACATAAGCCTCTATGGCTACACCTTC.

The rearrangement links TRBV4-1 to TRBJ1-4, with a tentative D call TRBD1 (6 bases). In germline, CDR1 is MGHRA, CDR2 YSYEKL. Trimming pared 1 base from V and 7 bases from J, leaving 16 bases between. The CDR3 contains 16 residues. For the CDR3, the DNA is TGCGCCAGCAGCCAAGGAGCGGTACAGGGAGGTGAAAAACTGTTTTTT. Residues: CASSQGAVQGGEKLFF.

The CDR3: CASQRFTEAFF. DNA of the CDR3: TGTGCCAGCCAAAGGTTCACTGAAGCTTTCTTT. The chain links TRBV2 to TRBJ1-1; no clear D. From germline, CDR1 is SNHLY and CDR2 FYNNEI. V lost 8 bases and J 4 bases, leaving 8 bases between the germline ends. The CDR3 consists of 11 residues.

This sequence joins TRBV7-2 and TRBJ2-7; D not certain. The CDR3 has 15 amino acids. Germline V CDR1 and CDR2: SGHTA, FQGNSA. V was pared by 4 bases and J by 0 bases, with 13 bases between. In nucleotides, the CDR3 is TGTGCCAGCAGCTCCGTGCCTGACCGCTCCTACGAGCAGTACTTC. Its protein product is CASSSVPDRSYEQYF.

The V and J genes are TRBV7-8 and TRBJ2-3; 9 nucleotides line up with TRBD2. Losses at the gene ends were 10 bases for V and 4 bases for J; bases not matched to a gene: 15. The CDR3 is 16 residues long. Germline loops: CDR1 SGHVS, CDR2 FQNEAQ. The CDR3 reads CATRRGRGGGADTQYF. Here the CDR3 DNA reads TGTGCCACGCGCCGGGGGCGGGGGGGCGGTGCAGATACGCAGTATTTT.

This sequence joins TRBV10-3 and TRBJ2-1; 8 bases align to TRBD2. After removal of 5 bases from V and 8 bases from J, the junction contained 11 bases not matched to a gene. This CDR3 has 15 amino acids. Germline CDR1 reads ENHRY; CDR2 reads SYGVKD. Written as DNA, the CDR3 is TGTGCCATCAGTACGCCGGGACTAGGGATCGATGAGCAGTTCTTC. Protein product: CAISTPGLGIDEQFF.

The V call is TRBV7-3, the J call TRBJ2-1, with unresolved D. Germline V gives CDR1 SGHTA, CDR2 FQGTGA. Trimming shortened V by 4 bases and J by 10 bases, and 20 bases separated the two germline ends. The CDR3 loop spans 15 amino acids. CDR3 amino acids: CASSSLPWLAGEQFF. CDR3 DNA sequence: TGTGCCAGCAGCTCCCTACCTTGGTTAGCCGGGGAGCAGTTCTTC.

The J gene is TRBJ1-4, the V gene TRBV28; maybe TRBD1 (5 bases). CDR3 length: 15 residues. The germline V gene has CDR1 MDHEN and CDR2 SYDVKM. Trimming stripped 5 bases from V and 8 bases from J, with 18 bases between. The DNA of the CDR3 is TGTGCCAGCAGTCCAAAGGGGCAGGGTGAGGAAAAACTGTTTTTT. This translates into CASSPKGQGEEKLFF.

On this clone: The sample contains more than one DNA sequence encoding this CDR3. V is TRBV7-9 and J is TRBJ2-3, with D hard to call. V dropped 1 base and J dropped 1 base, with 3 bases sitting between them. Germline CDR1 is SEHNR and CDR2 is FQNEAQ (reference sequence). This CDR3 is built from 13 residues. The DNA for the CDR3 is TGTGCCAGCAGCTTAGGCGGCACAGATACGCAGTATTTT. Its protein product is CASSLGGTDTQYF.

This rearrangement joins TRBV27 to TRBJ1-2; D gene ambiguous. The CDR3 is 9 residues long. V was clipped by 9 bases and J by 7 bases, with 6 bases between them. Germline assignment: CDR1 MNHEY and CDR2 SMNVEV (reference sequence). The CDR3 nucleotides are TGTGCCAGTAGTGGTGGCTACACCTTC. Protein: CASSGGYTF.

The chain uses TRBV3-1 (or the pseudogene TRBV3-2) and TRBJ2-5; 8 nucleotides align to TRBD2. The germline V gene has CDR1 LGHDT and CDR2 YNNKEL (reference sequence). Germline trimming cut 1 base from V and 3 bases from J; bases unmatched to any gene: 10. This CDR3 has 17 amino acids. CDR3 nucleotides: TGTGCCAGCAGCCAAGGGCCGGGACTAGAGGACGAAGAGACCCAGTACTTC. Its protein is CASSQGPGLEDEETQYF.

The gene calls are TRBV5-6 and TRBJ2-1; TRBD1 aligns across 8 bases. V lost 3 bases to trimming and J lost 3 bases; unmatched junction nucleotides: 5. The CDR3 covers 15 residues. Per germline, CDR1 SGHDT and CDR2 YYEEEE. Here the CDR3 DNA reads TGTGCCAGCAGCTGGGGGACAGGAATCTACAATGAGCAGTTCTTC. Translating it yields CASSWGTGIYNEQFF.

This chain connects TRBV7-6 to TRBJ1-1; tentatively, D is TRBD1 (6 bases). V shed 4 bases and J shed 4 bases, with 10 bases lying between them. The CDR3 is made up of 13 amino acids. Looked up from germline, CDR1 is SGHVS and CDR2 is FNYEAQ. CDR3 DNA: TGTGCCAGCAGCTACGGACAGACCACTGAAGCTTTCTTT. Translating it yields CASSYGQTTEAFF.

This clone was recorded once. The chain recombines TRBV28 with TRBJ2-7, with D hard to call. The CDR3 consists of 15 residues. Germline V gene data show CDR1 as MDHEN and CDR2 as SYDVKM. Trimming removed 4 bases at V and 0 bases at J, with 13 bases between. The CDR3 DNA reads as TGTGCCAGCAGTTCCCCCACGGCGGTCTCCTACGAGCAGTACTTC. It translates to CASSSPTAVSYEQYF.

This sequence joins TRBV5-1 and TRBJ2-4; 13 bases align to TRBD2. CDR1 is SGHRS and CDR2 is YFSETQ in the germline V gene. This CDR3 has 18 residues. V shed 4 bases, J shed 6 bases, and the junction held 13 bases outside the gene matches. CDR3 sequence reads: CASSRTSGRGEQGNIQYF. The DNA for the CDR3 is TGCGCCAGCAGCCGCACTAGCGGGAGGGGGGAGCAAGGAAACATTCAGTACTTC.

The chain is built from TRBV9 and TRBJ2-3; D is unclear. Germline V gives CDR1 SGDLS, CDR2 YYNGEE. The V end lost 2 bases, the J end lost 3 bases, and 10 bases lay between the germline ends. The CDR3 has 14 residues. The CDR3 loop reads CASSVDGETDTQYF. The DNA for the CDR3 is TGTGCCAGCAGCGTCGACGGAGAAACAGATACGCAGTATTTT. The full variable domain, in which reference TRBV9 and TRBJ2-3 provide the parts outside the CDR3, is DSGVTQTPKHLITATGQRVTLRCSPRSGDLSVYWYQQSLDQGLQFLIQYYNGEERAKGNILERFSAQQFPDLHSELNLSSLELGDSALYFCASSVDGETDTQYFGPGTRLTVL.

The chain recombines TRBV7-2 with TRBJ2-7; 11 bases align to TRBD2. V was clipped by 5 bases and J by 4 bases; unmatched bases: 7. The germline V gene has CDR1 SGHTA and CDR2 FQGNSA. The CDR3 is made up of 15 amino acids. The DNA of the CDR3 is TGTGCCAGCAGCCCCCGACTAGCGGGGACTTACGAGCAGTACTTC. Translation: CASSPRLAGTYEQYF.

The V gene is TRBV29-1, the J gene TRBJ2-5; the D gene is possibly TRBD1 (6 bases). CDR1 and CDR2 (germline): SQVTM, ANQGSEA. Between the trimmed V and J ends, which lost 8 bases and 5 bases, there was a span of 12 bases. The CDR3 is 11 residues long. The CDR3 DNA follows: TGCAGCACCCAGGGGATTGAGACCCAGTACTTC. Amino acids: CSTQGIETQYF. Based on the CDR3 plus reference TRBV29-1 and TRBJ2-5, the full variable domain is SAVISQKPSRDICQRGTSLTIQCQVDSQVTMMFWYRQQPGQSLTLIATANQGSEATYESGFVIDKFPISRPNLTFSTLTVSNMSPEDSSIYLCSTQGIETQYFGPGTRLLVL.

The V and J genes are TRBV19 and TRBJ1-2; 7 positions agree with TRBD1. With V trimmed by 7 bases and J by 7 bases, 12 bases remained unmatched. The CDR3 loop spans 14 amino acids. CDR1 LNHDA and CDR2 SQIVND come from the germline V gene (reference sequence). CDR3 nucleotide sequence: TGTGCCAGTACGGAGGGGGCCTACACAGCTGGCTACACCTTC. Its translation: CASTEGAYTAGYTF. The complete variable domain, with remaining parts taken from reference TRBV19 and TRBJ1-2, reads DGGITQSPKYLFRKEGQNVTLSCEQNLNHDAMYWYRQDPGQGLRLIYYSQIVNDFQKGDIAEGYSVSREKKESFPLTVTSAQKNPTAFYLCASTEGAYTAGYTFGSGTRLTVV.

The gene calls are TRBV19 and TRBJ1-2; D uncertain. Per the germline V gene, CDR1 is LNHDA and CDR2 is SQIVND (reference sequence). With 8 bases removed from V and 4 bases from J, the gap between germline ends came to 29 bases. There are 18 residues in the CDR3. This chain's CDR3 is CASYPSAKRVRFGYGYTF. DNA of the CDR3: TGTGCCAGTTATCCCTCCGCGAAAAGGGTTCGGTTTGGCTATGGCTACACCTTC.